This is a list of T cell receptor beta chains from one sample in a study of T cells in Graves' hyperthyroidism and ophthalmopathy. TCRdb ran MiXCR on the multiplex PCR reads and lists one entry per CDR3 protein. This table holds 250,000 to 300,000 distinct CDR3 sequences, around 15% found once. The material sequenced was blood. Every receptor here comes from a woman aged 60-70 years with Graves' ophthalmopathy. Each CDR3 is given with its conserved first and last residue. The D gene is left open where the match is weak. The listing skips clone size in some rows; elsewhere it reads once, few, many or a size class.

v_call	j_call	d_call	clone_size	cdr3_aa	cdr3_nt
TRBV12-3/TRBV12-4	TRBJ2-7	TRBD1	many	CASSELRTGYEQYF	TGTGCCAGCAGTGAGCTCCGGACAGGCTACGAGCAGTACTTC
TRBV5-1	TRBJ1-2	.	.	CATSDSDKRGYGYTF	TGTGCCACCAGTGATTCTGACAAAAGGGGCTATGGCTACACCTTC
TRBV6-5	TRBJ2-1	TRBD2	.	CASSLTSGGVNEQFF	TGTGCCAGCAGTTTGACTAGCGGGGGGGTGAATGAGCAGTTCTTC
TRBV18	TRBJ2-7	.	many	CASSPPMNFNYEQYF	TGTGCCAGCTCACCCCCTATGAATTTTAACTACGAGCAGTACTTC
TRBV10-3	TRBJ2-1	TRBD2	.	CAISERSGINYNEQFF	TGTGCCATCAGTGAGAGGAGCGGGATTAATTACAATGAGCAGTTCTTC
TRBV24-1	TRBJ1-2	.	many	CATSDKAQVYGYTF	TGTGCCACCAGTGATAAGGCTCAGGTCTATGGCTACACCTTC
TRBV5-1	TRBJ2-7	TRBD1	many	CASSYRQGLPYEQYF	TGCGCCAGCAGCTACAGACAGGGCCTACCCTACGAGCAGTACTTC
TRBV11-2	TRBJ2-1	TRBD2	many	CASSLNSGSVLNNEQFF	TGTGCCAGCAGCTTAAATAGCGGGAGCGTCCTCAACAATGAGCAGTTCTTC
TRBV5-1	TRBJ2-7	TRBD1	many	CASSSGTGNEQYF	TGCGCCAGCAGCTCCGGGACAGGGAACGAGCAGTACTTC
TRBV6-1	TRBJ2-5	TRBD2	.	CASSRFGGAGETQYF	TGTGCCAGCAGTCGCTTCGGGGGGGCGGGGGAGACCCAGTACTTC
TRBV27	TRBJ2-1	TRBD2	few	CASSLAGGHEFF	TGTGCCAGCAGTTTGGCGGGAGGGCATGAGTTCTTC
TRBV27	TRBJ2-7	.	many	CASSPKGHLTYEQYF	TGTGCCAGCAGTCCCAAGGGACACCTTACCTACGAGCAGTACTTC
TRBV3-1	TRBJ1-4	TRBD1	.	CASSPGQGNNEKLFF	TGTGCCAGCAGCCCAGGACAGGGAAACAATGAAAAACTGTTTTTT
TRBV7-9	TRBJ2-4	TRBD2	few	CASSLGLASGGNIQYF	TGTGCCAGCAGCTTAGGCCTTGCTAGCGGGGGAAACATTCAGTACTTC
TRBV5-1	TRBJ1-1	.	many	CASSLAQGGTEAFF	TGCGCCAGCAGCTTGGCACAGGGCGGAACTGAAGCTTTCTTT
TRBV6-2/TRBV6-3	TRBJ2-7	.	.	CASRRERASYEQYF	TGTGCCAGCCGACGGGAGCGGGCCTCCTACGAGCAGTACTTC
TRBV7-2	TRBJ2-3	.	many	CASSQPGPRAQYF	TGTGCCAGCAGCCAACCGGGACCGCGGGCGCAGTATTTT
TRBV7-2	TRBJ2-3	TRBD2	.	CASSFLADRTDTQYF	TGTGCCAGCAGCTTCCTAGCGGACCGCACAGATACGCAGTATTTT
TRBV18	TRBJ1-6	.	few	CASSPGHRGSSPLHF	TGTGCCAGCTCACCGGGACACCGGGGAAGCTCACCCCTCCACTTT
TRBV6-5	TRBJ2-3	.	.	CASSYGNTRVSNQPQYF	TGTGCCAGCAGTTACGGGAATACCAGGGTTAGCAATCAGCCCCAGTATTTT
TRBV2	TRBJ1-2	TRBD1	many	CASSPGQGFNGYTF	TGTGCCAGCAGTCCCGGACAGGGGTTCAATGGCTACACCTTC
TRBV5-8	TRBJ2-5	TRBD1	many	CASSTGQGVVETQYF	TGTGCCAGCAGCACCGGACAGGGGGTAGTAGAGACCCAGTACTTC
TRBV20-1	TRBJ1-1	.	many	CSASAGGRWWEAFF	TGCAGTGCTAGCGCCGGCGGCCGGTGGTGGGAAGCTTTCTTT
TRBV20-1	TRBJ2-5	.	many	CSARDEETQYF	TGCAGTGCTAGAGATGAGGAGACCCAGTACTTC
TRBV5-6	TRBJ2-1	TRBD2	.	CASSSSTSGTWHEQFF	TGTGCCAGCAGCTCCTCGACTAGCGGGACCTGGCATGAGCAGTTCTTC
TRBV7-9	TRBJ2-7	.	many	CASSPRAGLTYEQYF	TGTGCCAGCAGCCCGAGAGCTGGGCTCACCTACGAGCAGTACTTC
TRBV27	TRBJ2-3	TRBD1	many	CASSRASGTGEGTDTQYF	TGTGCCAGCAGTCGAGCATCCGGGACAGGGGAAGGCACAGATACGCAGTATTTT
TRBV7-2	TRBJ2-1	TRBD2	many	CASSIGRESNEQFF	TGTGCCAGCAGCATAGGGCGGGAGAGCAATGAGCAGTTCTTC
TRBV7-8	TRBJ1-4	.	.	CASSLEATNEKLFF	TGTGCCAGCAGCCTTGAGGCAACTAATGAAAAACTGTTTTTT
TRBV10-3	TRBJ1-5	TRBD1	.	CAISPRQGQHQPQHF	TGTGCCATCAGTCCCCGACAGGGTCAACATCAGCCCCAGCATTTT
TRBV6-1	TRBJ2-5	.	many	CASSEDLGQYF	TGTGCCAGCAGTGAGGATTTGGGCCAGTACTTC
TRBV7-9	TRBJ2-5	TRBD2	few	CASSSLGGGAQETQYF	TGTGCCAGCAGCTCACTAGGCGGGGGGGCCCAAGAGACCCAGTACTTC
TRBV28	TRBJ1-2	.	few	CASSFSRGTREYGYTF	TGTGCCAGCAGTTTTAGCCGTGGGACACGGGAATATGGCTACACCTTC
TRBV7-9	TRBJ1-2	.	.	CASSLVIQNYGYTF	TGTGCCAGCAGCTTAGTTATACAGAACTATGGCTACACCTTC
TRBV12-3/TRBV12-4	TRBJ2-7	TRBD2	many	CASSPRLAESSYEQYF	TGTGCCAGCAGTCCCCGACTAGCGGAGAGCTCCTACGAGCAGTACTTC
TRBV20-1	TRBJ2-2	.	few	CSAKRQRTGELFF	TGCAGTGCTAAACGACAGAGGACCGGGGAGCTGTTTTTT
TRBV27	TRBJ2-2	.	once	CASSLVGGPGTEELFF	TGTGCCAGCAGTTTGGTGGGGGGGCCGGGCACCGAGGAGCTGTTTTTT
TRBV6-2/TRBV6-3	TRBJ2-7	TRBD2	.	CASSETSGSSRGIYEQYF	TGTGCCAGCAGCGAGACTAGCGGGAGTTCTCGGGGGATCTACGAGCAGTACTTC
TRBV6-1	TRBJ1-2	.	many	CASAMGSRYGYTF	TGTGCCAGCGCGATGGGGTCTAGGTATGGCTACACCTTC
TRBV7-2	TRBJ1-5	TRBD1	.	CASGRQGNQPQHF	TGTGCCAGCGGCCGACAGGGAAATCAGCCCCAGCATTTT
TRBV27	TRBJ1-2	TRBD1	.	CASSFVQGQAPFRGYTF	TGTGCCAGCAGTTTCGTGCAGGGACAGGCCCCGTTCCGGGGCTACACCTTC
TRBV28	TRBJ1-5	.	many	CASSSINGQYSNQPQHF	TGTGCCAGCAGTTCCATAAACGGACAGTATAGCAATCAGCCCCAGCATTTT
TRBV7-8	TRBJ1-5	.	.	CASSFTTDQPQHF	TGTGCCAGCAGCTTCACTACGGATCAGCCCCAGCATTTT
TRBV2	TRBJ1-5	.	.	CASRLAGMHQPQHF	TGTGCCAGCAGACTCGCAGGGATGCATCAGCCCCAGCATTTT
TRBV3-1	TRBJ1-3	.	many	CASSPRPSSGNTIYF	TGTGCCAGCAGCCCTCGGCCGAGCTCTGGAAACACCATATATTTT
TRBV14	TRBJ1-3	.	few	CASTKGAGNTIYF	TGTGCCAGCACGAAGGGCGCAGGAAACACCATATATTTT
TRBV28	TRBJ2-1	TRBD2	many	CASRSFSGSPPDNEQFF	TGTGCCAGCAGATCCTTTAGCGGGAGTCCACCCGACAATGAGCAGTTCTTC
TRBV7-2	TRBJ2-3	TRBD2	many	CASSIGGGVDTQYF	TGTGCCAGCAGCATCGGTGGGGGGGTAGATACGCAGTATTTT
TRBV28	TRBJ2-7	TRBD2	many	CASGGGVYEQYF	TGTGCCAGCGGGGGAGGGGTCTACGAGCAGTACTTC
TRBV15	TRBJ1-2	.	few	CATSRVDNYGYTF	TGTGCCACCAGCAGAGTGGATAACTATGGCTACACCTTC
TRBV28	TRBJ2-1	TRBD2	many	CASSPDSGRRFNEQFF	TGTGCCAGCAGTCCCGATAGCGGGAGAAGGTTCAATGAGCAGTTCTTC
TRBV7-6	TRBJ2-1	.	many	CASSSKLANEQFF	TGTGCCAGCAGCTCAAAGCTAGCGAATGAGCAGTTCTTC
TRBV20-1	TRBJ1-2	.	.	CSAESGEGYYGYTF	TGCAGTGCCGAAAGTGGTGAGGGATACTATGGCTACACCTTC
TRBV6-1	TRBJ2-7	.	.	CASTPPPPEKSGEQYF	TGTGCCAGCACTCCCCCCCCGCCCGAGAAATCGGGAGAGCAGTACTTC
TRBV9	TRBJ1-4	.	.	CASTMGTTNEKLFF	TGTGCCAGCACCATGGGTACAACTAATGAAAAACTGTTTTTT